One sample yielded the 16 T cell receptor beta chains listed below, sequenced in a study of Ad26.COV2.S vaccination and SARS-CoV-2 variants. Treatment given: 19 received Ad26.COV2.S at low or high dose, single or two shots; about 5 received placebo; per-sample allocation not given. Samples analyzed were those drawn on day 63 after the first vaccine or placebo injection. Produced via immunoSEQ multiplex PCR; TCRdb's table is partial and in-frame only. The table lists fewer than 400,000 clones, 85% of them singletons. The sequences come from peripheral blood, collected in a trial of Ad26.COV2.S vaccine versus placebo. The receptors here all came from a person between 18 and 59 years old who received the Ad26.COV2.S COVID-19 vaccine or a placebo.

The rearrangement uses TRBV19 and TRBJ2-2, with TRBD1 identical over 7 bases. Germline CDR1 is LNHDA and CDR2 is SQIVND (reference sequence). This CDR3 has 14 residues. V lost 5 bases to trimming and J lost 4 bases; unmatched junction nucleotides: 4. CDR3 sequence: CASSVGQPTGELFF. CDR3 nucleotide sequence: TGTGCCAGTAGTGTGGGACAGCCCACCGGGGAGCTGTTTTTT.

This clone was detected only a few times. This chain joins TRBV6-1 and TRBJ2-1; 7 nucleotides align to TRBD2. Germline V CDR1 and CDR2: MNHNS, SASEGT. This CDR3 has 19 amino acids. Trimming removed 2 bases from V and 6 bases from J; junction bases left unmatched: 19. CDR3 protein: CASSERSGRSYGRGNEQFF. Here the CDR3 DNA reads TGTGCCAGCAGTGAAAGGAGCGGGCGGTCATATGGGAGGGGCAATGAGCAGTTCTTC.

The chain carries TRBV13 and TRBJ1-1; D gene ambiguous. V lost 5 bases, J lost 0 bases, and 10 bases lay in between. CDR1 and CDR2 from the germline V gene are PRHDT and FYEKMQ (reference sequence). There are 14 residues in the CDR3. CDR3 in DNA: TGTGCCAGCAGCGGCTCGGGGATGAACACTGAAGCTTTCTTT. Its translation is CASSGSGMNTEAFF. The variable domain in full, with the rest retrieved from reference TRBV13 and TRBJ1-1, is AAGVIQSPRHLIKEKRETATLKCYPIPRHDTVYWYQQGPGQDPQFLISFYEKMQSDKGSIPDRFSAQQFSDYHSELNMSSLELGDSALYFCASSGSGMNTEAFFGQGTRLTVV.

The rearrangement joins TRBV6-5 to TRBJ2-5, with D possibly TRBD1 on 6 matching bases. Per germline, CDR1 MNHEY and CDR2 SVGAGI. V was clipped by 6 bases and J by 0 bases, with 8 bases between them. This CDR3 comprises 13 residues. The CDR3 spells CASRRDNQETQYF. The CDR3 coding sequence is TGTGCCAGCAGGAGGGACAACCAAGAGACCCAGTACTTC.

The chain couples TRBV3-1 (or the pseudogene TRBV3-2) to TRBJ2-3; 9 bases map to TRBD2. J was trimmed by 5 bases and V by 4 bases; bases with no gene match: 10. This CDR3 spans 16 amino acids. Germline values: CDR1 LGHDT, CDR2 YNNKEL (reference sequence). The CDR3 DNA follows: TGTGCCAGCAGCCGATGTAGGCGGGGGGGGGAAGATACGCAGTATTTT. Amino acids: CASSRCRRGGEDTQYF.

The rearrangement uses TRBV9 and TRBJ1-3; 7 bases match TRBD1. Per germline, CDR1 SGDLS and CDR2 YYNGEE. Trimming cost V 4 bases and J 4 bases; bases outside gene matches: 11. The length of the CDR3 is 16 residues. The CDR3 nucleotides read TGTGCCAGCAGCCCTCGAACAGGGGAGTCAGGAAACACCATATATTTT. This gives the protein CASSPRTGESGNTIYF.

V and J are TRBV11-2 and TRBJ2-7; 7 nucleotides agree with TRBD1. The CDR3 length is 15 residues. In germline, CDR1 is SGHAT, CDR2 FQNNGV. After removal of 1 base from V and 6 bases from J, the junction contained 9 bases not matched to a gene. CDR3 protein: CASSLVVGGLGEQYF. As DNA, the CDR3 is TGTGCCAGCAGCTTAGTGGTAGGGGGCTTGGGCGAGCAGTACTTC.

V gene TRBV21-1 combines with J gene TRBJ2-7. TRBV21-1 is described as a pseudogene. CDR3 size: 13 residues. The DNA for the CDR3 is TGTGCCAGCAGCAACGGCAGCCCCTACGAGCAGTACTTC. It specifies CASSNGSPYEQYF.

The chain couples TRBV24-1 to TRBJ2-1; 12 nucleotides match TRBD2. This CDR3 is built from 17 residues. Germline CDR1 reads KGHDR; CDR2 reads SFDVKD. Losses at the gene ends were 4 bases for V and 6 bases for J; bases not matched to a gene: 9. The CDR3 reads CATSEPLTSGGLNEQFF. The CDR3 DNA reads as TGTGCCACCAGTGAACCGCTGACTAGCGGGGGCCTCAATGAGCAGTTCTTC.

At least ten counts were recorded for this clone. This rearrangement joins TRBV9 to TRBJ2-7, with D possibly being TRBD2 (7 bases). Germline V gene sequence: CDR1 SGDLS, CDR2 YYNGEE. Trimming removed 0 bases from V and 7 bases from J, with 14 bases in between. The CDR3 covers 14 residues. In DNA form, the CDR3 reads TGTGCCAGCAGCGTAGAGGGCGGGGGCAGGGAGCAGTACTTC. Translated, it gives CASSVEGGGREQYF.

The chain uses TRBV4-1 and TRBJ2-2; a possible D gene is TRBD1 (7 bases). The CDR3 contains 18 residues. With 0 bases removed from V and 0 bases from J, the gap between germline ends came to 14 bases. Germline V gene data show CDR1 as MGHRA and CDR2 as YSYEKL. The CDR3: CASSQDEGGGANTGELFF. CDR3 DNA sequence: TGCGCCAGCAGCCAAGATGAAGGAGGGGGCGCGAACACCGGGGAGCTGTTTTTT.

This clone was counted only a few times. The chain recombines TRBV28 with TRBJ1-6; 10 positions agree with TRBD1. CDR1 is MDHEN, CDR2 SYDVKM, per germline. V gave up 4 bases and J gave up 5 bases; unmatched junction bases: 2. This CDR3 has 15 residues. The CDR3: CASSSGTGDNSPLHF. The CDR3 DNA reads TGTGCCAGCAGTTCCGGGACAGGGGATAATTCACCCCTCCACTTT.

About this clone itself: A junction boundary mismatches the germline segment, possibly from a read error. CDR3 sequence reads: CAVGATMNTEAFF. The CDR3 DNA sequence: TGCGCAGTTGGTGCAACTATGAACACTGAAGCTTTCTTT. V is TRBV5-4 and J is TRBJ1-1; no definite D call. Per the germline V gene, CDR1 is SGHNT and CDR2 is YYREEE (reference sequence). The CDR3 is 13 amino acids. Drawing the rest from reference TRBV5-4 and TRBJ1-1, the complete variable domain is ETGVTQSPTHLIKTRGQQVTLRCSSQSGHNTVSWYQQALGQGPQFIFQYYREEENGRGNFPPRFSGLQFPNYSSELNVNALELDDSALYLCAVGATMNTEAFFGQGTRLTVV.

This chain links TRBV6-5 with TRBJ2-7; 8 bases line up with TRBD1. Germline lookup yields CDR1 MNHEY and CDR2 SVGAGI. V lost 6 bases, J lost 3 bases, and 10 bases stayed unmatched. The CDR3 has 15 residues. The CDR3 DNA follows: TGTGCCAGCAGCTCGCCGGGACAGGCGGACTACGAGCAGTACTTC. It codes for CASSSPGQADYEQYF.

This chain uses TRBV5-1 with TRBJ2-1; D gene uncertain. CDR3 length: 11 amino acids. V was trimmed by 2 bases and J by 8 bases, leaving 5 bases between them. From germline, CDR1 is SGHRS and CDR2 YFSETQ. The CDR3 nucleotides read TGCGCCAGCAGCTTCGATCATGAGCAGTTCTTC. Translating it yields CASSFDHEQFF.

This chain joins TRBV27 and TRBJ2-6; D is unresolved. Trimming left V 4 bases short and J 0 bases short, with 10 bases between. The CDR3 consists of 16 residues. CDR1 and CDR2 from the germline V gene are MNHEY and SMNVEV (reference sequence). CDR3 DNA: TGTGCCAGCAGTTCAGGTTTCCACTCTGGGGCCAACGTCCTGACTTTC. As protein: CASSSGFHSGANVLTF. Full variable domain (remainder filled in from reference TRBV27 and TRBJ2-6): EAQVTQNPRYLITVTGKKLTVTCSQNMNHEYMSWYRQDPGLGLRQIYYSMNVEVTDKGDVPEGYKVSRKEKRNFPLILESPSPNQTSLYFCASSSGFHSGANVLTFGAGSRLTVL.